One sample yielded the 9 T cell receptor beta chains listed below, sequenced in a study of memory CD4+ T cells and cytomegalovirus serostatus. The sort gate was single viable CD3+CD4+CD8-CD45RO+ cells for memory CD4+ T cells. Repertoires were generated with immunoSEQ multiplex PCR, while TCRdb's copy carries only in-frame clones and drops some. The profile covers 50,000 or so clones, with around 80% appearing a single time and roughly 1.7% taken by the ten largest. Material for sequencing was memory CD4+ T cells from blood. These receptors all come from an adult in good health and CMV-seronegative.

This clone was picked up one time. This chain uses TRBV7-2 with TRBJ1-3; D remains ambiguous. Trimming cost V 2 bases and J 0 bases, with 5 bases left between them. There are 14 residues in the CDR3. Germline assignment: CDR1 SGHTA and CDR2 FQGNSA. The CDR3 DNA reads as TGTGCCAGCAGCTTAAGCTACTCTGGAAACACCATATATTTT. Protein: CASSLSYSGNTIYF. Together with reference TRBV7-2 and TRBJ1-3, the CDR3 gives the full variable domain: GAGVSQSPSNKVTEKGKDVELRCDPISGHTALYWYRQSLGQGLEFLIYFQGNSAPDKSGLPSDRFSAERTGGSVSTLTIQRTQQEDSAVYLCASSLSYSGNTIYFGEGSWLTVV.

The genes are TRBV28 and TRBJ2-1; 8 bases map to TRBD2. This CDR3 contains 16 residues. Trimming at V came to 7 bases and at J to 0 bases, leaving 8 bases not matched to a gene. CDR1 and CDR2 from the germline V gene are MDHEN and SYDVKM. CDR3 loop: CASISLAGLSYNEQFF. The CDR3, as DNA: TGTGCCAGCATTAGTCTAGCGGGCCTCTCCTACAATGAGCAGTTCTTC.

The rearrangement uses TRBV5-6 and TRBJ1-2, with D unresolved. Germline-derived CDR1 and CDR2 are SGHDT and YYEEEE. CDR3 size: 13 residues. Trimming took 6 bases from V and 0 from J, leaving 9 bases between them. This CDR3 reads CASNPGTNYGYTF. CDR3 in DNA: TGTGCCAGCAACCCAGGTACTAACTATGGCTACACCTTC.

This clone was found a few times. The V and J genes are TRBV18 and TRBJ1-1, with TRBD1 as a possible D gene (5 bases). The CDR3 loop spans 14 amino acids. Trimming took 1 base from V and 4 from J, leaving 10 bases between them. Germline assignment: CDR1 KGHSH and CDR2 LQKENI. CDR3 nucleotide sequence: TGTGCCAGCTCACCACACCGGGACGTCACTGAAGCTTTCTTT. It yields the protein CASSPHRDVTEAFF.

The V call is TRBV28, the J call TRBJ1-2; D ambiguous. CDR3 length: 15 amino acids. Deletions cut 4 bases from V and 1 base from J, with 13 bases between. Germline V gene sequence: CDR1 MDHEN, CDR2 SYDVKM. CDR3 residues: CASSSIWTDNYGYTF. In nucleotides, the CDR3 is TGTGCCAGCAGTTCTATCTGGACCGATAACTATGGCTACACCTTC.

About this clone itself: One end of the junction fails to match germline, which may point to a read error. The chain is built from TRBV7-7 and TRBJ2-7, with unresolved D. This CDR3 comprises 14 residues. Germline-derived CDR1 and CDR2 are SSHAT and FNYEAQ (reference sequence). The CDR3 sequence is CASSLQGSGDEQYF. CDR3 coding DNA: TGTGCTAGCAGCTTGCAAGGGTCTGGGGACGAGCAGTACTTC.

The chain has TRBV6-1 and TRBJ2-7, with D uncertain. Trimming removed 2 bases at V and 2 bases at J, with 7 bases between. The CDR3 runs 13 residues. Germline CDR1 is MNHNS and CDR2 is SASEGT. Written as DNA, the CDR3 is TGTGCCAGCAGTGAAATATGGGCCTACGAGCAGTACTTC. Protein: CASSEIWAYEQYF.

The chain employs TRBV5-1 and TRBJ2-5, with no clear D. Germline CDR1 SGHRS, CDR2 YFSETQ. This CDR3 comprises 13 residues. Trimming pared 2 bases from V and 4 bases from J, leaving 9 bases between. CDR3: CASSFSVGETQYF. The CDR3 region has the DNA TGCGCCAGCAGCTTTAGTGTGGGAGAGACCCAGTACTTC.

The chain couples TRBV5-5 to TRBJ2-6, with unresolved D. The CDR3 is 17 amino acids. Trimming cost V 0 bases and J 2 bases, with 12 bases left between them. Germline V gives CDR1 SGHKS, CDR2 YYEKEE (reference sequence). CDR3 nucleotides: TGTGCCAGCAGCTTGGCCCCGTTAGGCACTGGGGCCAACGTCCTGACTTTC. Protein sequence: CASSLAPLGTGANVLTF.